This T cell receptor (beta chain) was identified in a study of T cell repertoires in cytomegalovirus infection. The CDR3 length is 15 residues. The germline CDR1 and CDR2 sequences are SGHTA and FQGNSA. V shed 2 bases and J shed 4 bases, with 12 bases lying between them. Using its own MiXCR run on the reads, TCRdb lists one record per CDR3 protein. The data hold approximately 100,000 distinct CDR3 sequences, with 20% to 25% observed a single time. This clonotype has a count of ten or more. The target antigen is unknown. Overall study findings and caveats: Clonotypes of TCR beta that were HLA-C-restricted and CMV-specific dominated the ex vivo response. Identification of carriers of CMV plus the relevant HLA was achieved through cumulative public TCR beta family frequency.

Material for sequencing was CD8+ T cells from PBMCs. The clonotype originates from a human donor in good health (CMV status not recorded). Some clones in this sample may be carry-over from other donors' samples. V usage is TRBV7-2 and J usage is TRBJ1-5; no clear D. In DNA, the CDR3 is TGTGCCAGCAGCTTATACACCTCGGAGAATCAGCCCCAGCATTTT. This gives the protein CASSLYTSENQPQHF.